The 12 T cell receptor beta chains listed next were all sequenced from one sample in a study of T cells in Graves' hyperthyroidism and ophthalmopathy. TCR beta CDR3 sequences were amplified from RNA transcripts. The HTBI primer set served for first-round RT-PCR of the TCR CDR3. TCRdb recomputed calls from the multiplex PCR reads with MiXCR, one row per CDR3 protein. The sample yields roughly 380,000 distinct CDR3 sequences, roughly 14% seen once. Sequencing used blood. These receptor sequences come from a woman aged 60 to 75 with Graves' hyperthyroidism.

This clonotype was seen ten or more times. The CDR3, as DNA: TGTGCTAGTGGTTTGGTAGCGGGGACAGTCTATGGCTACACCTTC. As protein: CASGLVAGTVYGYTF. The chain employs TRBV12-5 and TRBJ1-2; TRBD1 matches 7 bases. V gave up 0 bases and J gave up 4 bases; unmatched junction bases: 5. The CDR3 sequence is 15 residues long. CDR1 and CDR2 (germline): LGHNT, FRNRAP.

This clonotype was detected only a few times. The chain joins TRBV27 to TRBJ2-1; D unresolved. Germline loops: CDR1 MNHEY, CDR2 SMNVEV (reference sequence). CDR3 length equals 13 residues. V lost 0 bases and J lost 4, with 4 bases in between. CDR3: CASSLSQYNEQFF. CDR3 nucleotides: TGTGCCAGCAGTTTATCACAGTACAATGAGCAGTTCTTC.

This clonotype was detected once. This may come from a read error, since a much larger clone is one base off. This sequence joins TRBV28 and TRBJ2-7; maybe TRBD2 (5 bases). V lost 2 bases and J 12 bases, leaving 14 bases between the germline ends. Germline values: CDR1 MDHEN, CDR2 SYDVKM. CDR3 length: 12 amino acids. CDR3 coding DNA: TGTGCCAGCAGTTTAGAGGGCCTCGGGCGGTACTTC. Translated, it gives CASSLEGLGRYF.

This clonotype was observed many times. The chain couples TRBV12-3 or TRBV12-4 to TRBJ2-5; D call uncertain. Trimming shortened V by 1 base and J by 5 bases, and 11 bases separated the two germline ends. This CDR3 has 14 amino acids. In nucleotides, the CDR3 is TGTGCCAGCAGTTTAGTTAGGAATTCGGAGACCCAGTACTTC. Amino acid sequence: CASSLVRNSETQYF.

This clonotype was seen only a few times. The chain links TRBV4-2 to TRBJ2-5; no firm D call. The length of the CDR3 is 13 residues. With 2 bases removed from V and 10 bases from J, the gap between germline ends came to 14 bases. Germline V gene data show CDR1 as LGHNA and CDR2 as YNFKEQ. For the CDR3, the DNA is TGTGCCAGCAGCCAAACTCGCTTGGACGACCAGTACTTC. It codes for CASSQTRLDDQYF.

This clonotype was picked up many times. The chain combines TRBV30 with TRBJ1-4; perhaps TRBD1 as D (5 bases). CDR3 length: 13 residues. The germline V gene encodes CDR1 GTSNPN and CDR2 SVGIG (reference sequence). V lost 0 bases and J lost 8, with 10 bases in between. The CDR3: CAWSVNPGEKLFF. CDR3 DNA: TGTGCCTGGAGTGTAAACCCAGGGGAAAAACTGTTTTTT.

Regarding this clonotype: The missing conserved phenylalanine or tryptophan at the end of this CDR3 makes a read error likely. J is TRBJ1-6 and V is TRBV19; D uncertain. The V gene's germline CDR1 is LNHDA and CDR2 SQIVND (reference sequence). The CDR3 runs 17 residues. The V gene lost 3 bases and the J gene lost 0 bases, with 12 bases spanning the gap. CDR3 protein: CASSIDIKSSYNSPLHL. The CDR3 nucleotides are TGTGCCAGTAGTATTGACATCAAGAGCTCCTATAATTCACCCCTCCACCTT.

This clonotype has more than one count but fewer than ten. The chain uses TRBV18 and TRBJ1-2; a weak D match, TRBD1 (6 bases). Deletions cut 1 base from V and 4 bases from J, with 13 bases between. From germline, CDR1 is KGHSH and CDR2 LQKENI. The CDR3 has 15 amino acids. The chain's CDR3 is CASSPLKQGTYGYTF. In nucleotides, the CDR3 is TGTGCCAGCTCACCACTAAAACAGGGTACCTATGGCTACACCTTC.

This clonotype came up many times. The genes are TRBV5-4 and TRBJ1-4; unclear D gene. V gave up 3 bases and J gave up 3 bases, with 3 bases separating them. CDR1 SGHNT and CDR2 YYREEE come from the germline V gene (reference sequence). CDR3 size: 12 residues. The CDR3 DNA reads TGTGCCAGCAGCTCACCTAATGAAAAACTGTTTTTT. This gives the protein CASSSPNEKLFF.

This clonotype was observed at least ten times. The chain employs TRBV2 and TRBJ1-2; 7 positions match TRBD1. Germline V gives CDR1 SNHLY, CDR2 FYNNEI. The CDR3 covers 13 residues. The ends lost 2 bases at V and 4 bases at J; junction bases unmatched: 1. As DNA, the CDR3 is TGTGCCAGCAGTGAACACAGGGGCTATGGCTACACCTTC. Amino acids: CASSEHRGYGYTF.

This clonotype was found many times. The chain employs TRBV2 and TRBJ2-7; 10 positions match TRBD2. Germline V lookup: CDR1 SNHLY, CDR2 FYNNEI. V was clipped by 4 bases and J by 2 bases; unmatched bases: 5. The CDR3 loop spans 15 amino acids. CDR3 sequence reads: CASSGTSGFAYEQYF. The CDR3 DNA reads TGTGCCAGCAGTGGGACTAGCGGATTTGCCTACGAGCAGTACTTC. Filled out from reference TRBV2 and TRBJ2-7, the complete variable domain reads EPEVTQTPSHQVTQMGQEVILRCVPISNHLYFYWYRQILGQKVEFLVSFYNNEISEKSEIFDDQFSVERPDGSNFTLKIRSTKLEDSAMYFCASSGTSGFAYEQYFGPGTRLTVT.

This clonotype was picked up many times. The chain combines TRBV24-1 with TRBJ1-5, with a tentative D call TRBD1 (5 bases). CDR1 is KGHDR and CDR2 is SFDVKD in the germline V gene. V shed 3 bases and J shed 7 bases, with 15 bases lying between them. The CDR3 is made up of 15 amino acids. The CDR3 bases are TGTGCCACCAGTGATGGAACCCAACGGGACCAGCCCCAGCATTTT. It specifies CATSDGTQRDQPQHF.